The 30 T cell receptor beta chains below all came from one sample that was sequenced in a study of blood T cell repertoires in COVID-19. Here immunoSEQ multiplex PCR was the method, and the copy in TCRdb shows in-frame clones only, minus some. The sample contains around 250,000 clones, around four fifths of which appear only once. Specimen: peripheral blood. These receptors were collected from a man between 40 and 49 years old with active or convalescent COVID-19.

There are many counts of this clone. The V and J genes are TRBV28 and TRBJ1-5; 8 positions agree with TRBD1. The germline gives CDR1 MDHEN, CDR2 SYDVKM. This CDR3 has 14 residues. V shed 4 bases, J shed 7 bases, and the junction held 6 bases outside the gene matches. CDR3 nucleotides: TGTGCCAGCAGTTCTGCAGGGGGCGTACAGCCCCAGCATTTT. Amino acid sequence: CASSSAGGVQPQHF. Based on the CDR3 plus reference TRBV28 and TRBJ1-5, the full variable domain is DVKVTQSSRYLVKRTGEKVFLECVQDMDHENMFWYRQDPGLGLRLIYFSYDVKMKEKGDIPEGYSVSREKKERFSLILESASTNQTSMYLCASSSAGGVQPQHFGDGTRLSIL.

This clone was counted a few times. The chain is built from TRBV2 and TRBJ1-2, with D possibly being TRBD1 (5 bases). CDR3 size: 13 residues. Germline-derived CDR1 and CDR2 are SNHLY and FYNNEI. V lost 7 bases, J lost 2 bases, and 11 bases lay in between. DNA of the CDR3: TGTGCCAGCAAGTTGACAGCGAACTATGGCTACACCTTC. Amino acid sequence: CASKLTANYGYTF. The variable domain in full, with the rest retrieved from reference TRBV2 and TRBJ1-2, is EPEVTQTPSHQVTQMGQEVILRCVPISNHLYFYWYRQILGQKVEFLVSFYNNEISEKSEIFDDQFSVERPDGSNFTLKIRSTKLEDSAMYFCASKLTANYGYTFGSGTRLTVV.

The rearrangement uses TRBV7-9 and TRBJ2-4; D remains unclear. The CDR3 consists of 15 residues. In germline, CDR1 is SEHNR, CDR2 FQNEAQ (reference sequence). V shed 5 bases and J shed 1 base, with 12 bases lying between them. The CDR3 nucleotides are TGTGCCAGCAGCAACGACGGGTTTGCCAAAAACATTCAGTACTTC. It translates to CASSNDGFAKNIQYF.

The chain uses TRBV6-6 and TRBJ2-7; 7 nucleotides match TRBD1. Germline CDR1 reads MNHNY; CDR2 reads SVGAGI (reference sequence). Trimming took 6 bases from V and 4 from J; bases not matched to a gene: 6. CDR3 length: 13 residues. In nucleotides, the CDR3 is TGTGCCAGCAGAGAGACAGGGCGGTACGAGCAGTACTTC. Encoded protein: CASRETGRYEQYF.

The V call is TRBV2, the J call TRBJ1-1, with D maybe TRBD1 (5 bases). The length of the CDR3 is 14 residues. Trimming shortened V by 8 bases and J by 2 bases, and 15 bases separated the two germline ends. Germline CDR1 SNHLY, CDR2 FYNNEI. The CDR3 coding sequence is TGTGCCAGCGGGTTAGGGCAGGGCAACACTGAAGCTTTCTTT. Translated: CASGLGQGNTEAFF.

This chain uses TRBV25-1 with TRBJ2-5; 9 bases are shared with TRBD1. The V and J ends lost 7 bases and 5 bases, in that order; junction bases with no gene match: 5. Germline assignment: CDR1 MGHDK and CDR2 SYGVNS. There are 13 residues in the CDR3. As DNA, the CDR3 is TGTGCCAGCACACAGGGGGCGGCGGAGACCCAGTACTTC. This encodes CASTQGAAETQYF.

The chain couples TRBV30 to TRBJ1-1; D is uncertain. The V gene lost 0 bases and the J gene lost 1 base, with 6 bases spanning the gap. Germline-derived CDR1 and CDR2 are GTSNPN and SVGIG (reference sequence). This CDR3 contains 13 residues. The CDR3 reads CAWSVPENTEAFF. In DNA form, the CDR3 reads TGTGCCTGGAGTGTGCCAGAGAACACTGAAGCTTTCTTT.

Only a few counts were recorded for this clone. This chain joins TRBV27 and TRBJ2-7; 10 nucleotides match TRBD2. From germline, CDR1 is MNHEY and CDR2 SMNVEV (reference sequence). The CDR3 extends over 14 amino acids. V lost 0 bases, J lost 4 bases, and 0 bases stayed unmatched. In DNA, the CDR3 is TGTGCCAGCAGTTTATCTAGCGGGGGGTACGAGCAGTACTTC. It encodes CASSLSSGGYEQYF.

This clone was counted only a few times. V gene TRBV29-1 combines with J gene TRBJ2-3; D gene unclear. From germline, CDR1 is SQVTM and CDR2 ANQGSEA. This CDR3 has 11 amino acids. The V gene lost 8 bases and the J gene lost 5 bases, with 11 bases spanning the gap. CDR3 protein: CSTRVGDTQYF. The CDR3, as DNA: TGCAGCACTCGGGTGGGAGATACGCAGTATTTT.

The gene calls are TRBV5-1 and TRBJ2-7; TRBD1 might be the D (7 bases). Germline V gene lookup returns CDR1 SGHRS and CDR2 YFSETQ. Trimming stripped 4 bases from V and 3 bases from J, with 14 bases between. The CDR3 loop spans 14 amino acids. CDR3: CASSPGDSYYEQYF. The CDR3 nucleotides read TGCGCCAGCAGCCCGGGGGACAGTTACTACGAGCAGTACTTC. Full variable domain (rest looked up from reference TRBV5-1 and TRBJ2-7): KAGVTQTPRYLIKTRGQQVTLSCSPISGHRSVSWYQQTPGQGLQFLFEYFSETQRNKGNFPGRFSGRQFSNSRSEMNVSTLELGDSALYLCASSPGDSYYEQYFGPGTRLTVT.

The V and J genes are TRBV5-1 and TRBJ1-4; D is perhaps TRBD1 (6 bases). The germline CDR1 and CDR2 sequences are SGHRS and YFSETQ. Trimming cost V 3 bases and J 0 bases, with 18 bases left between them. This CDR3 contains 18 residues. The CDR3 loop is CASSWTALGGTTNEKLFF. CDR3 bases: TGCGCCAGCAGCTGGACAGCCCTTGGGGGTACAACTAATGAAAAACTGTTTTTT.

J is TRBJ1-4 and V is TRBV5-1, with D tentatively TRBD1 (6 bases). Germline loops: CDR1 SGHRS, CDR2 YFSETQ. This CDR3 has 13 residues. Trimming took off 4 bases at V and 5 bases at J, with 9 bases between the two ends. The CDR3 DNA is TGCGCCAGCAGCATCGGACAGAATGAAAAACTGTTTTTT. Translation: CASSIGQNEKLFF.

The chain has TRBV24-1 and TRBJ1-2, with 7 bases lining up with TRBD1. The J segment lost 4 bases and the V segment lost 0 bases, leaving 7 bases of the junction unmatched. The germline V gene encodes CDR1 KGHDR and CDR2 SFDVKD. This CDR3 has 16 amino acids. The CDR3 region is CATSDLQGGVGYGYTF. CDR3 sequence (DNA): TGTGCCACCAGTGATTTGCAAGGGGGCGTCGGCTATGGCTACACCTTC.

This chain uses TRBV19 with TRBJ2-2; TRBD1 matches at 7 bases. The junction had 5 bases not matched to a gene; V was cut back by 5 bases and J by 5 bases. Germline-derived CDR1 and CDR2 are LNHDA and SQIVND (reference sequence). The CDR3 contains 14 residues. The CDR3 loop reads CASSRDRATGELFF. The CDR3 nucleotides read TGTGCCAGTAGTCGTGACAGGGCAACCGGGGAGCTGTTTTTT. Combining the CDR3 with reference TRBV19 and TRBJ2-2 gives the whole variable domain DGGITQSPKYLFRKEGQNVTLSCEQNLNHDAMYWYRQDPGQGLRLIYYSQIVNDFQKGDIAEGYSVSREKKESFPLTVTSAQKNPTAFYLCASSRDRATGELFFGEGSRLTVL.

The chain links TRBV13 to TRBJ1-6; 8 positions agree with TRBD1. The germline V gene has CDR1 PRHDT and CDR2 FYEKMQ (reference sequence). The V and J ends lost 5 bases and 7 bases, in that order; junction bases with no gene match: 4. The CDR3 covers 14 residues. The CDR3 region is CASSPGQENSPLHF. The DNA of the CDR3 is TGTGCCAGCAGCCCGGGACAGGAAAATTCACCCCTCCACTTT. The complete variable domain, with remaining parts taken from reference TRBV13 and TRBJ1-6, reads AAGVIQSPRHLIKEKRETATLKCYPIPRHDTVYWYQQGPGQDPQFLISFYEKMQSDKGSIPDRFSAQQFSDYHSELNMSSLELGDSALYFCASSPGQENSPLHFGNGTRLTVT.

The J gene is TRBJ1-1, the V gene TRBV18, with TRBD1 as a possible D gene (6 bases). Trimming removed 4 bases from V and 0 bases from J, with 6 bases in between. Germline V gene data show CDR1 as KGHSH and CDR2 as LQKENI. The CDR3 sequence is 13 residues long. The CDR3 DNA sequence: TGTGCCAGCTCACGGGACATGAACACTGAAGCTTTCTTT. Its protein product is CASSRDMNTEAFF.

The rearrangement uses TRBV6-5 and TRBJ1-6, with D tentatively TRBD1 (5 bases). CDR1 and CDR2 from the germline V gene are MNHEY and SVGAGI. This CDR3 region has 15 residues. Between the trimmed V and J ends, which lost 6 bases and 0 bases, there was a span of 9 bases. The CDR3 loop reads CASRRQGSYNSPLHF. The CDR3 DNA reads TGTGCCAGCAGGCGGCAGGGCTCCTATAATTCACCCCTCCACTTT.

The genes are TRBV10-3 and TRBJ2-1; D might be TRBD2 (5 bases). There are 12 residues in the CDR3. Germline CDR1 is ENHRY and CDR2 is SYGVKD. Trimming removed 2 bases from V and 9 bases from J, with 8 bases in between. CDR3 coding DNA: TGTGCCATCAGTGAGGTAGGGAGTGAGCAGTTCTTC. This encodes CAISEVGSEQFF.

V gene TRBV30 combines with J gene TRBJ1-6, with a tentative D call TRBD1 (6 bases). The CDR3 is 14 residues long. Germline CDR1 and CDR2: GTSNPN and SVGIG (reference sequence). The ends were cut back, 4 bases at V and 8 bases at J, with 15 bases in the middle. The CDR3 region is CAWNAGTYYSPLHF. The DNA for the CDR3 is TGTGCCTGGAATGCCGGGACATATTATTCACCCCTCCACTTT.

In its sample, this clone was seen many times. This sequence joins TRBV15 and TRBJ2-7; D is undetermined. CDR1 is LNHNV and CDR2 is YYDKDF in the germline V gene (reference sequence). CDR3 length: 16 amino acids. V was clipped by 0 bases and J by 2 bases, with 14 bases between them. The CDR3 sequence is CATSRDYGQPPYEQYF. The CDR3 region has the DNA TGTGCCACCAGCAGAGATTATGGGCAACCTCCCTACGAGCAGTACTTC. The complete variable domain, with remaining parts taken from reference TRBV15 and TRBJ2-7, reads DAMVIQNPRYQVTQFGKPVTLSCSQTLNHNVMYWYQQKSSQAPKLLFHYYDKDFNNEADTPDNFQSRRPNTSFCFLDIRSPGLGDTAMYLCATSRDYGQPPYEQYFGPGTRLTVT.

This clone was seen a single time. The CDR3 region is CASSYSDRGSSPLHF. In DNA, the CDR3 is TGTGCCAGCAGTTACTCGGACAGGGGGTCTTCACCCCTCCACTTT. The chain combines TRBV6-5 with TRBJ1-6; 10 bases are a match to TRBD1. The CDR3 sequence is 15 residues long. The J segment lost 9 bases and the V segment lost 0 bases, leaving 2 bases of the junction unmatched. Per the germline V gene, CDR1 is MNHEY and CDR2 is SVGAGI.

This sequence joins TRBV5-1 and TRBJ1-1; tentative D call: TRBD1 (6 bases). The CDR3 loop spans 16 amino acids. Germline V gene data show CDR1 as SGHRS and CDR2 as YFSETQ. The V and J ends lost 0 bases and 4 bases respectively, with 16 bases between them. CDR3 in amino acids: CASSLAPQGRGTEAFF. CDR3 nucleotide sequence: TGCGCCAGCAGCTTGGCCCCACAGGGTAGAGGCACTGAAGCTTTCTTT.

The chain uses TRBV2 and TRBJ2-1; possibly TRBD1 for D (5 bases). Trimming took 4 bases from V and 8 from J, leaving 12 bases between them. The CDR3 spans 13 residues. CDR1 and CDR2 from the germline V gene are SNHLY and FYNNEI. CDR3 sequence: CASSALRADEQFF. Written as DNA, the CDR3 is TGTGCCAGCAGTGCCCTCAGGGCCGATGAGCAGTTCTTC.

The CDR3 nucleotides read TGTGCCAGCAGCTCGGGACTAATAGACACCGGGGAGCTGTTTTTT. Translated, it gives CASSSGLIDTGELFF. The chain couples TRBV7-2 to TRBJ2-2; 7 positions agree with TRBD2. With 4 bases clipped from V and 3 bases from J, the junction kept 5 bases outside the gene matches. The CDR3 runs 15 residues. Looked up from germline, CDR1 is SGHTA and CDR2 is FQGNSA.

This chain joins TRBV19 and TRBJ1-2, with TRBD1 matching 8 bases. Unmatched junction bases numbered 14, after V lost 7 bases and J lost 4 bases. The CDR3 runs to 16 residues. Germline CDR1 and CDR2: LNHDA and SQIVND (reference sequence). CDR3 sequence (DNA): TGTGCCAGTACCCCTATCGGGGGACAGGTCCTCTATGGCTACACCTTC. Protein sequence: CASTPIGGQVLYGYTF.

The chain joins TRBV19 to TRBJ1-6, with D perhaps TRBD1 (6 bases). In germline, CDR1 is LNHDA, CDR2 SQIVND (reference sequence). This CDR3 has 15 residues. V was trimmed by 3 bases and J by 6 bases, leaving 12 bases between them. CDR3 sequence (DNA): TGTGCCAGTAGTATGACAGGACCCGGTAATTCACCCCTCCACTTT. This translates into CASSMTGPGNSPLHF.

The chain joins TRBV4-2 to TRBJ2-7; a possible D gene is TRBD2 (6 bases). The CDR3 is 16 residues long. CDR1 LGHNA and CDR2 YNFKEQ come from the germline V gene. Deletions cut 4 bases from V and 4 bases from J, with 20 bases between. CDR3 residues: CASSREAGGFLYEQYF. DNA of the CDR3: TGTGCCAGCAGCCGAGAAGCGGGTGGCTTCCTTTACGAGCAGTACTTC.

The CDR3 here is CASSFQTRGRAFF. CDR3 coding DNA: TGTGCCAGCAGCTTCCAAACTCGGGGGAGAGCTTTCTTT. The chain uses TRBV3-1 (or the pseudogene TRBV3-2) and TRBJ1-1, with D possibly TRBD1 on 5 matching bases. The CDR3 has 13 residues. Trimming took off 5 bases at V and 10 bases at J, with 17 bases between the two ends. CDR1 and CDR2 (germline): LGHDT, YNNKEL (reference sequence).

In this sample, this clone turned up a few times. The chain combines TRBV19 with TRBJ2-7, with D perhaps matching TRBD1 (7 bases). The CDR3 has 15 residues. V lost 7 bases, J lost 3 bases, and 19 bases lay in between. The germline V gene encodes CDR1 LNHDA and CDR2 SQIVND (reference sequence). In nucleotides, the CDR3 is TGTGCCAGTACCCTGAGGGGGGACAGTTACTACGAGCAGTACTTC. Translated: CASTLRGDSYYEQYF.

This rearrangement joins TRBV4-1 to TRBJ1-2, with 7 bases fitting TRBD1. The germline V gene encodes CDR1 MGHRA and CDR2 YSYEKL. This CDR3 has 13 amino acids. V shed 1 base, J shed 13 bases, and the junction held 9 bases outside the gene matches. CDR3 sequence reads: CASSQARLTGFTF. For the CDR3, the DNA is TGCGCCAGCAGCCAAGCGCGGTTGACAGGGTTCACCTTC.